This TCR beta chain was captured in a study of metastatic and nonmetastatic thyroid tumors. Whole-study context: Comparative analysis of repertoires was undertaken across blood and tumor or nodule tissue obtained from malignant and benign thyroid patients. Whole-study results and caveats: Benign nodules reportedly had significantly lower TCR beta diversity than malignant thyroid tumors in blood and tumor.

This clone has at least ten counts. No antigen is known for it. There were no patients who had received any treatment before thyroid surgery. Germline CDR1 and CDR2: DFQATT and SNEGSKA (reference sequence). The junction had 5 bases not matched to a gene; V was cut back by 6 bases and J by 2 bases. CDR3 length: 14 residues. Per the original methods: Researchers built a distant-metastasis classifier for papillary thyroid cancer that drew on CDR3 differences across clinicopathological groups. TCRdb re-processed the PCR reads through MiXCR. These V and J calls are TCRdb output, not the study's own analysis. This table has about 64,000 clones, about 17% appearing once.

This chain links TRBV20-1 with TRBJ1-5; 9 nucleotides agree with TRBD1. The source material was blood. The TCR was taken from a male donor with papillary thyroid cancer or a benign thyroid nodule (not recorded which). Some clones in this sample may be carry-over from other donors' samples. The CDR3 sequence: CSARDREGNQPQHF. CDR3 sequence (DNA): TGCAGTGCCAGGGACAGGGAAGGCAATCAGCCCCAGCATTTT.